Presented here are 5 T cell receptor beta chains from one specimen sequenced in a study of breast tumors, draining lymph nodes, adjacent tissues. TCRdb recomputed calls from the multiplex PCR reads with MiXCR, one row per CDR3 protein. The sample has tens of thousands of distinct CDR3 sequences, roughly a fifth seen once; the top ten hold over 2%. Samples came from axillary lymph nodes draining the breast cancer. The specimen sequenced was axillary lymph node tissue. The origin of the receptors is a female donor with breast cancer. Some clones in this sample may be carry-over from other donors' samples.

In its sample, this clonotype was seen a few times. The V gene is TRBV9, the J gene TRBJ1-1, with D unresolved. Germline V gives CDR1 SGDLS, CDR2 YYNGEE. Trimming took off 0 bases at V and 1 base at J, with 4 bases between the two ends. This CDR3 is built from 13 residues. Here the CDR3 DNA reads TGTGCCAGCAGCGTAGCTGCGAACACTGAAGCTTTCTTT. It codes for CASSVAANTEAFF.

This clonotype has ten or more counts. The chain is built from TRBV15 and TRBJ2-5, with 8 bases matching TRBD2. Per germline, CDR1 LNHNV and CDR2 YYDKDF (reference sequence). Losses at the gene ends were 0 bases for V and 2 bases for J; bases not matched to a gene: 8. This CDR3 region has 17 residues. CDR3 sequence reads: CATSRDPPGGGQETQYF. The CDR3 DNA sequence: TGTGCCACCAGCAGAGACCCGCCGGGGGGGGGGCAAGAGACCCAGTACTTC. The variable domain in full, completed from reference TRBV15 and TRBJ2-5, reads DAMVIQNPRYQVTQFGKPVTLSCSQTLNHNVMYWYQQKSSQAPKLLFHYYDKDFNNEADTPDNFQSRRPNTSFCFLDIRSPGLGDTAMYLCATSRDPPGGGQETQYFGPGTRLLVL.

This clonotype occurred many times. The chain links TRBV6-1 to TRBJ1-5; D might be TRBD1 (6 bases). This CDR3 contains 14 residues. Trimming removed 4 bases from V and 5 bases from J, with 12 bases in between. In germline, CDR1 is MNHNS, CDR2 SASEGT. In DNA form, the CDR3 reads TGTGCCAGCAGTGCGCGGGGGCGGGATCAGCCCCAGCATTTT. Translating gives CASSARGRDQPQHF.

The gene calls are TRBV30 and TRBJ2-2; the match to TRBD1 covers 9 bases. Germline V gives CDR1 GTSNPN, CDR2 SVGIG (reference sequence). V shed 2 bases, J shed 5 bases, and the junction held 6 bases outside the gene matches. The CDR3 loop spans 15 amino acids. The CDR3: CAWSKRDRVTGELFF. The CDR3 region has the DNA TGTGCCTGGAGTAAAAGGGACAGGGTGACCGGGGAGCTGTTTTTT.

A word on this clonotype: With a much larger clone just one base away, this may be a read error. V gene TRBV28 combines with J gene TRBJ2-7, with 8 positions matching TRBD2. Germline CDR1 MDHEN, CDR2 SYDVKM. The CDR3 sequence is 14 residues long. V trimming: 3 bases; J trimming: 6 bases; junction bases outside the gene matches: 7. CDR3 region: CASSFSSGTSEQYF. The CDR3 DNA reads TGTGCCAGCAGTTTTTCATCGGGGACTAGCGAGCAGTACTTC.